The sequence of this TCR beta chain was determined in a study of cytomegalovirus exposure and HLA in healthy donors (dated by TCRdb to 2016 to 2017). Regarding the study in general: An earlier analysis of some 600 of the donors reported approximately 260 Gb of sequence data and 95 million to 130 million unique TCR beta sequences obtained from 180 million or so T cells. About 320 gigabases of sequencing data and tens of millions of unique TCR sequences were included in an early release covering around 600 HLA-typed donors. Of the approximately 400 genotyped donors, around 81% fell in the genetic ancestry cluster associated with self-reported Caucasian donors. The study aimed to test whether cataloging public T cell receptors could reveal signatures of past pathogen exposure. The study profiled the T cell repertoires of about 720 subjects by immunosequencing and related them to cytomegalovirus serostatus. Besides the first cohort of under 700 subjects, a separate validation cohort made up of 95 to 150 different subjects was used. To predict cytomegalovirus infection status, the study combined high-throughput TCR immunosequencing, statistical association of individual TCRs with disease status, and machine learning. To study patterns of TCR occurrence, a later analysis re-analyzed previously published TCR beta repertoires from 666 donors and added high-resolution HLA genotyping. The later analysis used no new phenotypic data to find candidate immune exposures, relying instead on TCR beta sequences and their occurrence across donors. To decide whether each TCR beta V gene segment behaved as functional or pseudogenic, an earlier analysis of nearly 600 of the donors relied on high-throughput TCR beta sequencing. Donor age, sex, ethnicity and CMV serostatus were compiled alongside the repertoire data. Genome-wide SNP genotypes for about 65% of the 666 donors were used in a later genetic analysis, which treated that subset as a discovery cohort. All discovery cohort repertoires had been generated using a single sequencing platform. HLA typing covered class I and class II loci at four-digit resolution. Typing coverage differed by locus: A, B, C, DRB1 and DQB1 were typed in about 620-640 donors, DQA1 in 522, DPA1 in around 600, and DPB1 in 450 to 490. Roughly 5 DR-DQ haplotypes were handled as single units for association and clustering, since linkage in the cohort was strong. Across approximately 400 genotyped donors of the cohort, an average of about 240,000 unique TCR beta nucleotide sequences per donor were sequenced, and 15% to 20% of those sequences were non-productive.

On this clone itself: Its specific antigen is unknown. No much larger clone exists at a distance of one base, and base qualities are not known.

The library was produced with the immunoSEQ multiplex PCR assay. For the multiplex PCR, a mixture combining 60 forward primers for TCR Vbeta segments and 13 reverse primers for TCR Jbeta segments was used. A multiplex PCR assay on genomic DNA amplified the CDR3 region of rearranged TCR beta genes. Amplified TCR beta libraries were sequenced as 87-base-pair reads on the Illumina HiSeq System. As for the authors' bioinformatics: Across the 500 to 700 repertoires, a later analysis counted 60 million to 90 million unique TCR beta chains, some 11 million of which were shared by at least two donors. Raw reads were error-corrected and collapsed into unique sequences by a nearest-neighbor algorithm in which closely related sequences were merged to remove PCR and sequencing errors. V, D and J gene segments were assigned by aligning CDR3 sequences to IMGT reference sequences. Each retained sequence needed at least a six-nucleotide match to both a V gene segment and a J gene segment. A rearrangement counted as productive if the CDR3 had no stop codons and remained in frame with V and J, and every other rearrangement counted as non-productive. Following IMGT convention, CDR3 was defined as the stretch from the second conserved V-encoded cysteine up to the conserved J-encoded phenylalanine. Sequences without an unambiguous match to a single V gene segment were excluded from the earlier analysis of approximately 600 of the donors. An earlier analysis of a few hundred of the donors called V segments functional above 56.7% productive rearrangements and segregating when the between-donor standard deviation exceeded 5%. A statistical classification framework was developed to diagnose cytomegalovirus status using the catalog of TCR beta chain sequences. In a later analysis, V and J genes were assigned by comparing TCR nucleotide sequences against IMGT/GENE-DB human TR gene sequences. A later analysis assigned CDR3 sequences and most-parsimonious VDJ recombination scenarios with the TCRdist pipeline. In a later analysis, each TCR beta chain was defined by its CDR3 amino acid sequence together with its V-gene family, and reads lacking a unique V-gene family were excluded. As a way to deal with suspected cross-contamination and a sequencing artifact, a later analysis dropped approximately 590 nucleotide sequences that were highly shared and had low generation probability. In a later analysis, a clonal expansion index for each public chain was calculated from normalized within-repertoire ranks of inferred template counts. In a later analysis, generation probabilities were computed using a VDJ recombination model fitted to out-of-frame rearrangements, and the results were checked against IGoR. Hypergeometric tests were used in a later analysis to score TCR-TCR, TCR-HLA and TCR-CMV co-occurrence, with a repertoire-size bias correction applied to the TCR pairs. False discovery rates were estimated in a later analysis by permuting HLA or CMV assignments 20 times. In a later analysis, co-occurring TCRs were grouped with DBSCAN, and TCRdist sequence similarity was added when clustering was performed within HLA-allele-positive subsets. Co-occurrence clustering excluded repertoires with fewer than 30,000 or more than 120,000 public chains, plus five with anomalous nucleotide sharing. Drawn from immuneACCESS, this table holds only the in-frame rearrangements with V and J called that TCRdb kept. Clones are partly lost; checked studies trace under half to an unresolved V gene and leave the rest unexplained. D and trimming come from the DNA, and the V and J calls and clone size come from that table. In this sample the table shows 180,000 or so clones, approximately 85% of which occur a single time. The ten most abundant clones make up approximately 9.4% of the sample.

Taken from cysteine to phenylalanine, the CDR3 has 12 residues. CDR3 DNA is the only sequence kept; it has 36 bases, read in frame from the first base. A distance of 12 bases separates the germline ends of V and J, which lose 2 bases and 8 bases respectively. CDR1 and CDR2 (GTSNPN, SVGIG) derive from the germline V gene (reference sequence). What the authors observed across the whole study: A later analysis associated 15,000 or so TCR beta sequences with specific HLA alleles at a false discovery rate of 0.05. Strong co-occurrence of HLA alleles, especially DR and DQ, made assigning TCR associations to individual alleles difficult. Broadly in line with IMGT annotations, most TCR beta V segments showed up in productive rearrangements about 87% or about 30% of the time in an earlier analysis of several hundred of the donors. Immune exposure information for the cohort was limited to CMV serostatus. An association between a missense DCLRE1C variant and V-gene and J-gene trimming of TCR beta chains was found in a later genetic analysis and replicated in an independent cohort. This cohort had only TCR beta chains sequenced, and the lack of alpha or paired-chain data limited which features could be detected. A further reported finding was that TCR beta sequences accurately predicted the HLA-A and HLA-B alleles for most subjects in the first cohort. A total of around 150 TCR beta chains were listed by the study as associated with cytomegalovirus. A later analysis found that TCR association rates varied across HLA loci, with DRB1 alleles showing the most associated TCRs and HLA-C alleles the fewest. In vitro tests confirmed that a few of the cytomegalovirus-associated TCR beta chains recognize cytomegalovirus antigens. The 87-base-pair reads could not distinguish some IMGT-functional V segments, including TRBV6-2 and TRBV6-3, so those segments were excluded. A later analysis found that HLA-associated TCR beta chains were more clonally expanded and had lower generation probabilities than equally common non-associated chains. Correlated functional status among segregating V segments might be attributable to linkage disequilibrium, but an unknown experimental factor could not be ruled out. Most CMV-associated TCR beta chains appeared to be HLA-restricted in a later analysis, and the HLA associations seemed to be driven largely by CMV exposure. Sequencing depth was assumed to be roughly uniform across donors in the presence/absence analyses, though that assumption may not hold. A group of highly shared sequence variants was considered likely to be a technical artifact of the sequencing pipeline. In both the original and validation cohorts, the classifier was reported to diagnose cytomegalovirus status with high specificity and sensitivity. It was suggested by the authors that the approach could potentially be generalized to other disease states and immunological phenotypes. According to a later genetic analysis, donors in an Asian-associated ancestry cluster had fewer N-insertions in productive TCRs than the approximately 700-donor mean. HLA typing was unavailable for some donors at each locus, so association tests used only the typed subset. Because counts were too low, seventeen rarely observed V segments, including chromosome 9 orphons, were left out of the earlier analysis of about 500 of the donors. Several of the top co-occurrence clusters appeared to be linked to parvovirus B19, influenza, CMV and Epstein-Barr virus, according to a later analysis. Across donors, most TCR sequences were observed very rarely, whereas some public TCRs were present in many individuals.

The cohort was made up of several hundred healthy bone marrow donors. All cohort members were sampled while nominally healthy, although unrecorded immune exposures were likely present. The donor tested CMV seropositive and was one of the 289 seropositive cohort members. A peripheral blood sample was collected from each donor, and TCR beta sequencing was performed on peripheral blood mononuclear cells. Genomic DNA was extracted from the blood cell samples with the Qiagen DNeasy Blood Extraction Kit. The rearranged chain carries TRBV30 and TRBJ1-2; D gene: possibly TRBD1, on 6 matching bases. The source material was PBMCs. This TCR was sampled from a man younger than 35 in good health and CMV-seropositive. The bases are TGTGCCTGGAGTACAGGGAAGAGGGGCTACACCTTC. Protein translation: CAWSTGKRGYTF.